This passage covers 2 T cell receptor beta chains from one sample sequenced in a study of OX40 agonist ivuxolimab in advanced cancers. The library was produced with the immunoSEQ multiplex PCR assay. The source is immuneACCESS, and TCRdb retained only in-frame sequences with V and J called. Part of the clones is not carried over; for the studies checked, unresolved V genes explain less than half of this, and the remainder is unexplained. The sample table lists 70,000 to 80,000 clones, around nine tenths of them with a count of one. 5% to 7% of the sample is held by the ten biggest clonotypes. Sequencing was performed on CD4+ or CD8+ T cells sorted from blood, taken in a trial of the OX40 agonist ivuxolimab. These receptors originate from an adult with an advanced solid tumor such as melanoma, head and neck, liver or kidney cancer.

V and J are TRBV27 and TRBJ1-5; a possible D gene is TRBD1 (6 bases). This CDR3 is built from 16 residues. The V gene lost 5 bases and the J gene lost 2 bases, with 16 bases spanning the gap. Germline V CDR1 and CDR2: MNHEY, SMNVEV (reference sequence). For the CDR3, the DNA is TGTGCCAGCAGTCAATCCCCAGGGGCTGGCAATCAGCCCCAGCATTTT. This translates into CASSQSPGAGNQPQHF.

The chain recombines TRBV19 with TRBJ2-1; D unresolved. Germline V lookup: CDR1 LNHDA, CDR2 SQIVND (reference sequence). The CDR3 loop spans 14 amino acids. Trimming left V 10 bases short and J 1 base short, with 14 bases between. This CDR3 reads CATSTLSSYNEQFF. DNA of the CDR3: TGTGCCACCTCGACTTTATCGTCCTACAATGAGCAGTTCTTC.